The 10 T cell receptor beta chains below come from one sample, sequenced in a study of PD-1 blockade in classical Hodgkin lymphoma. Time point given: cycle 4 day 1 (C4D1), after more than five weeks of nivolumab. Autologous stem cell transplantation was followed by relapse in every patient, and brentuximab vedotin exposure varied. Sequencing was performed with immunoSEQ multiplex PCR; in TCRdb, only in-frame clones are kept and a portion is missing. The sample has fewer than 25,000 clones; 85% to 90% are singletons. The sequences come from peripheral blood mononuclear cells (PBMCs), collected before the fourth cycle of nivolumab. The receptors stem from a human donor with classical Hodgkin lymphoma.

The chain has TRBV5-1 and TRBJ2-5; 7 nucleotides align to TRBD1. The junction had 6 bases not matched to a gene; V was cut back by 3 bases and J by 1 base. Looked up from germline, CDR1 is SGHRS and CDR2 is YFSETQ. The CDR3 runs to 15 residues. CDR3 coding DNA: TGCGCCAGCAGCTCCCCGACAGGGACCCAAGAGACCCAGTACTTC. This codes for CASSSPTGTQETQYF.

The chain recombines TRBV5-4 with TRBJ2-5, with 12 positions matching TRBD2. The germline V gene encodes CDR1 SGHNT and CDR2 YYREEE (reference sequence). The CDR3 is made up of 16 amino acids. J was trimmed by 2 bases and V by 4 bases; bases with no gene match: 6. The DNA for the CDR3 is TGTGCCAGCAGCAGACCCCTAGCGGGGGGGCAAGAGACCCAGTACTTC. It is translated as CASSRPLAGGQETQYF.

The chain combines TRBV5-1 with TRBJ2-2; D may be TRBD2 (6 bases). V lost 0 bases and J 7 bases, leaving 16 bases between the germline ends. The CDR3 totals 16 residues. The germline gives CDR1 SGHRS, CDR2 YFSETQ. DNA for the CDR3: TGCGCCAGCAGCTTGGTGGGCACGGGGGTCCGCGGGGAGCTGTTTTTT. It is translated as CASSLVGTGVRGELFF.

The count of this clone is one. J is TRBJ2-7 and V is TRBV11-2, with a weak D call TRBD2 (5 bases). The V end was cut by 3 bases, the J end by 3 bases, with 12 bases between. The CDR3 totals 14 residues. Germline lookup yields CDR1 SGHAT and CDR2 FQNNGV. CDR3 coding DNA: TGTGCCAGCAGCTTTTTTCCGAGGGACTACGAGCAGTACTTC. Encoded protein: CASSFFPRDYEQYF.

The chain carries TRBV5-4 and TRBJ2-5, with a possible D match to TRBD1 (6 bases). The CDR3 is 15 residues long. Trimming removed 5 bases at V and 0 bases at J, with 14 bases between. Looked up from germline, CDR1 is SGHNT and CDR2 is YYREEE (reference sequence). As DNA, the CDR3 is TGTGCCAGCAGGACCCAGACAGGAGACCAAGAGACCCAGTACTTC. The encoded protein is CASRTQTGDQETQYF.

The chain's CDR3 is CASGWYDPSGNTIYF. DNA of the CDR3: TGTGCTAGTGGTTGGTACGACCCCTCTGGAAACACCATATATTTT. This chain links TRBV12-5 with TRBJ1-3; D unclear. The V and J ends lost 4 bases and 0 bases respectively, with 10 bases between them. Germline values: CDR1 LGHNT, CDR2 FRNRAP. The CDR3 is made up of 15 amino acids.

V and J are TRBV5-1 and TRBJ1-2, with D tentatively TRBD1 (5 bases). Trimming stripped 0 bases from V and 0 bases from J, with 15 bases between. The CDR3 covers 17 residues. Germline CDR1 reads SGHRS; CDR2 reads YFSETQ. The CDR3 loop reads CASSLAGTKSSNYGYTF. CDR3 nucleotides: TGCGCCAGCAGCTTGGCGGGGACCAAATCTTCTAACTATGGCTACACCTTC. Using reference TRBV5-1 and TRBJ1-2 for the parts outside the CDR3, the full variable domain is KAGVTQTPRYLIKTRGQQVTLSCSPISGHRSVSWYQQTPGQGLQFLFEYFSETQRNKGNFPGRFSGRQFSNSRSEMNVSTLELGDSALYLCASSLAGTKSSNYGYTFGSGTRLTVV.

In this sample, this clone turned up a few times. The V call is TRBV6-1, the J call TRBJ1-5; TRBD1 matches 10 bases. J was trimmed by 2 bases and V by 8 bases; bases with no gene match: 6. The V gene's germline CDR1 is MNHNS and CDR2 SASEGT. CDR3 length equals 15 residues. The CDR3 spells CASVSGTGGNQPQHF. CDR3 in DNA: TGTGCCAGCGTTAGTGGGACAGGGGGCAATCAGCCCCAGCATTTT.

The chain joins TRBV7-2 to TRBJ2-3, with TRBD2 identical over 8 bases. The CDR3 has 15 amino acids. Germline V lookup: CDR1 SGHTA, CDR2 FQGNSA. V lost 1 base to trimming and J lost 3 bases; unmatched junction nucleotides: 3. The CDR3 protein is CASSLGLAWTDTQYF. For the CDR3, the DNA is TGTGCCAGCAGCTTAGGACTAGCGTGGACAGATACGCAGTATTTT. Based on the CDR3 plus reference TRBV7-2 and TRBJ2-3, the full variable domain is GAGVSQSPSNKVTEKGKDVELRCDPISGHTALYWYRQSLGQGLEFLIYFQGNSAPDKSGLPSDRFSAERTGGSVSTLTIQRTQQEDSAVYLCASSLGLAWTDTQYFGPGTRLTVL.

This chain uses TRBV4-1 with TRBJ1-2, with D perhaps matching TRBD1 (6 bases). Germline CDR1 reads MGHRA; CDR2 reads YSYEKL. The CDR3 spans 15 residues. The V end lost 0 bases, the J end lost 6 bases, and 14 bases lay between the germline ends. The CDR3 DNA is TGCGCCAGCAGCCAAGATTGGGGGGGCGCGGATGGCTACACCTTC. Its protein is CASSQDWGGADGYTF.